The clone carrying this TCR beta chain is a singleton in its sample. Original processing methods: It was from reference gene primer amplification that nucleated cell counts were estimated. Repertoires were generated with immunoSEQ multiplex PCR, while TCRdb's copy carries only in-frame clones and drops some. The DNA gave D and trimming, while V, J and clone size come from that table. In the table there are over 300,000 clones, 70% to 90% of which are singletons. V gave up 1 base and J gave up 2 bases, with 9 bases separating them. CDR1 and CDR2 (germline): SGHAT, FQNNGV. The CDR3 covers 14 residues. This sample was included in a study of blood T cell repertoires in COVID-19. The overall study: The samples span acute and convalescent COVID-19 from the United States, Italy and Spain. Nucleic acid was either cDNA or gDNA, and it came from T cells, B-cell-depleted T cells, or PBMCs.

This TCR derives from a man aged 18 to 29 who had recovered from COVID-19. The specimen was peripheral blood. This chain connects TRBV11-2 to TRBJ2-7, with a tentative D call TRBD2 (5 bases). For the CDR3, the DNA is TGTGCCAGCAGCTTAGCCCCGGGAACCTACGAGCAGTACTTC. Protein sequence: CASSLAPGTYEQYF.